This T cell receptor beta chain was documented in a study of blood T cell repertoires in COVID-19 (dated by TCRdb to the early 2020s). Regarding the research as a whole: Samples from collaborators originated in the United States, Italy and Spain and spanned both the acute and convalescent phases of COVID-19. The prospective study material was composed of cDNA or gDNA derived from T cells, B-cell-depleted T cells, or PBMCs. The dataset comprised deeply sampled blood TCRbeta repertoires from subjects exposed to, actively infected with, or recovered from COVID-19. The repertoires were released in a freely available public database meant as a resource for research on the immune response to SARS-CoV-2. The samples were drawn from two sources: the first 160 participants of the ongoing ImmuneRACE study, and 950 to 1,500 subjects contributed by 6 global collaborators. A de-identified subject ID, COVID-19 status, age in years and sex were almost always included in the sample metadata. Where available, HLA class I and class II types were taken from metadata supplied by the sample provider and were not determined by assay-based typing. Study-level results and caveats: The amount of clinical and demographic metadata varied by source and participant and was provided uncurated.

Via the germline V gene, CDR1 is KGHDR and CDR2 SFDVKD. From its cysteine to its phenylalanine, the CDR3 spans 16 amino acids. Just the 48-base CDR3 DNA is kept, in frame starting at base 1. V has 3 bases trimmed and J has 9 bases trimmed; junction bases matching no gene number 10. This clone came up once. It has no known antigen specificity. The record has no base qualities; no much larger clone is one base away. TCRbeta CDR3 regions were amplified from genomic DNA by means of the immunoSEQ Assay, a bias-controlled multiplex PCR. The original methods were these. The number of nucleated cells in each sample was estimated from the amplification of reference gene primers within the assay. To quantify the absolute abundance of each unique TCRbeta CDR3 rearrangement, sequence reads were collapsed and filtered. For each sample, productive Simpson clonality was calculated as the square root of Simpson's diversity index over productive rearrangements. Drawn from immuneACCESS, this table holds only the in-frame rearrangements with V and J called that TCRdb kept. Clones are partly lost; checked studies trace under half to an unresolved V gene and leave the rest unexplained. V, J and clone size derive from that table, while D and trimming were established from the DNA sequence. The table for this sample lists about 190,000 clones; 85% to 90% of them were counted only once. About 2.5% of the sample rests with the top ten.

Whole blood was collected in K2EDTA tubes by collaborating institutions according to the institutions' own protocols. For TCRbeta analysis, collaborator samples were shipped as frozen whole blood, as isolated PBMCs, or as DNA extracted from either sample type. The source is a man aged 40-49 years with active or convalescent COVID-19. The sequenced sample was peripheral blood. The chain was built from TRBV24-1 and TRBJ1-5, with TRBD1 identical over 10 junction bases. The CDR3: CATSDTGTGASAPQHF. The nucleotides read TGTGCCACCAGTGATACCGGGACAGGGGCTAGTGCGCCCCAGCATTTT.